Each of the 32 T cell receptor beta chains below was sequenced from the same sample in a study of CD8+ T cells in alopecia areata. Treatment denoted: oral pan-JAK inhibitor, 5-10 mg twice daily. Extracted from the samples, RNA was reverse transcribed into cDNA to serve as the sequencing template. Produced via immunoSEQ multiplex PCR; TCRdb's table is partial and in-frame only. The data hold about 190,000 clones, with roughly three fifths observed a single time. Here the sequenced sample was CD4+ T cells sorted from blood, taken at week 4, from a patient treated with tofacitinib. These receptors all stem from a human donor with alopecia areata.

This clone was found a few times. V gene TRBV5-1 combines with J gene TRBJ2-7; D is perhaps TRBD2 (5 bases). Trimming removed 5 bases from V and 3 bases from J, with 18 bases in between. The CDR3 totals 15 residues. Germline V gene sequence: CDR1 SGHRS, CDR2 YFSETQ. The CDR3 sequence: CASRPTTAVLYEQYF. The CDR3 region has the DNA TGCGCCAGCAGACCTACTACAGCGGTTCTCTACGAGCAGTACTTC. Filled out from reference TRBV5-1 and TRBJ2-7, the complete variable domain reads KAGVTQTPRYLIKTRGQQVTLSCSPISGHRSVSWYQQTPGQGLQFLFEYFSETQRNKGNFPGRFSGRQFSNSRSEMNVSTLELGDSALYLCASRPTTAVLYEQYFGPGTRLTVT.

V and J are TRBV30 and TRBJ2-3; no clear D. CDR1 is GTSNPN and CDR2 is SVGIG in the germline V gene (reference sequence). V lost 3 bases to trimming and J lost 4 bases, with 5 bases between them. The CDR3 sequence is 11 residues long. In DNA, the CDR3 is TGTGCCTGGAGCTTAGCAGATACGCAGTATTTT. Translated: CAWSLADTQYF.

The V gene is TRBV19, the J gene TRBJ1-1; no firm D call. CDR1 LNHDA and CDR2 SQIVND come from the germline V gene (reference sequence). V dropped 3 bases and J dropped 5 bases, with 16 bases sitting between them. CDR3 length: 15 amino acids. As DNA, the CDR3 is TGTGCCAGTAGTATCCCGAGTATCCGGGGTACTGAAGCTTTCTTT. It specifies CASSIPSIRGTEAFF.

The chain uses TRBV5-6 and TRBJ2-7; 10 positions agree with TRBD2. CDR3 length: 14 amino acids. Germline CDR1 SGHDT, CDR2 YYEEEE. Trimming at V came to 3 bases and at J to 12 bases, leaving 12 bases not matched to a gene. The CDR3 nucleotides are TGTGCCAGCAGCTCAATCCTAGCGGGAGAACGGTGGTACTTC. Amino acids: CASSSILAGERWYF.

This chain joins TRBV27 and TRBJ1-1; 9 bases are a match to TRBD1. J lost 12 bases, V lost 6 bases, and 17 bases had no gene match. CDR3 length equals 15 residues. CDR1 is MNHEY and CDR2 is SMNVEV in the germline V gene (reference sequence). The CDR3 spells CASSKPGQGAQGTFF. CDR3 bases: TGTGCCAGCAGCAAGCCGGGACAGGGCGCCCAGGGGACTTTCTTT.

About this clone itself: The same CDR3 also results from other DNA sequences found in this sample. The V and J genes are TRBV30 and TRBJ1-3; the D is unclear. Germline-derived CDR1 and CDR2 are GTSNPN and SVGIG (reference sequence). This CDR3 is 13 amino acids long. The V end was cut by 0 bases, the J end by 2 bases, with 5 bases between. The CDR3: CAWSVRAGNTIYF. As DNA, the CDR3 is TGTGCCTGGAGTGTTAGAGCTGGAAACACCATATATTTT.

The rearrangement joins TRBV7-9 to TRBJ1-1, with D unresolved. The germline V and J ends were trimmed by 3 bases and 3 bases, with 8 bases remaining between them. The CDR3 totals 13 residues. The germline gives CDR1 SEHNR, CDR2 FQNEAQ (reference sequence). In nucleotides, the CDR3 is TGTGCCAGCAGCTTGTTACAGCACACTGAAGCTTTCTTT. It translates to CASSLLQHTEAFF.

The CDR3 region is CSVNTGANVLTF. CDR3 coding DNA: TGCAGCGTTAATACTGGGGCCAACGTCCTGACTTTC. The rearrangement uses TRBV29-1 and TRBJ2-6, with no clear D. There are 12 residues in the CDR3. Looked up from germline, CDR1 is SQVTM and CDR2 is ANQGSEA. V was pared by 5 bases and J by 2 bases, with 4 bases between.

This chain uses TRBV27 with TRBJ2-7; D possibly corresponds to TRBD2 (6 bases). Trimming cost V 5 bases and J 1 base, with 18 bases left between them. The CDR3 is 16 amino acids. Germline CDR1 and CDR2: MNHEY and SMNVEV (reference sequence). The CDR3 DNA reads as TGTGCCAGCAGTCGGAGTGGTAGCGGTAATTCCTACGAGCAGTACTTC. Its translation is CASSRSGSGNSYEQYF.

The rearrangement links TRBV5-6 to TRBJ2-2; D is ambiguous. There are 15 residues in the CDR3. Germline V gene lookup returns CDR1 SGHDT and CDR2 YYEEEE. Trimming took 0 bases from V and 5 from J, leaving 11 bases between them. The DNA for the CDR3 is TGTGCCAGCAGCTTGGCAGTGGGCTGGACCGGGGAGCTGTTTTTT. The encoded protein is CASSLAVGWTGELFF.

This chain uses TRBV5-1 with TRBJ2-7; 10 bases map to TRBD2. After removal of 0 bases from V and 5 bases from J, the junction contained 8 bases not matched to a gene. The germline gives CDR1 SGHRS, CDR2 YFSETQ. The CDR3 has 16 residues. CDR3 in amino acids: CASSLVSSGRFNEQYF. CDR3 coding DNA: TGCGCCAGCAGCTTGGTTAGTAGCGGGAGGTTTAACGAGCAGTACTTC.

This clone was observed a handful of times. The V call is TRBV6-4, the J call TRBJ2-2, with no clear D. Germline loops: CDR1 MRHNA, CDR2 SNTAGT. V gave up 4 bases and J gave up 4 bases, with 7 bases separating them. The CDR3 contains 13 residues. The DNA of the CDR3 is TGTGCCAGCAGTGTCGACCTCACCGGGGAGCTGTTTTTT. The encoded protein is CASSVDLTGELFF.

The chain combines TRBV6-5 with TRBJ1-5; D unresolved. This CDR3 is 15 amino acids long. The V gene lost 2 bases and the J gene lost 0 bases, with 8 bases spanning the gap. Germline V gives CDR1 MNHEY, CDR2 SVGAGI. This CDR3 reads CASSYGEVSNQPQHF. CDR3 nucleotide sequence: TGTGCCAGCAGTTACGGGGAGGTTAGCAATCAGCCCCAGCATTTT.

V is TRBV5-1 and J is TRBJ2-7; the D call may be TRBD1 or TRBD2 (5 bases each). CDR1 is SGHRS and CDR2 is YFSETQ in the germline V gene. Trimming stripped 4 bases from V and 0 bases from J, with 11 bases between. This CDR3 comprises 14 residues. The CDR3 region has the DNA TGCGCCAGCAGCGGGGGACGTCTCTCCTACGAGCAGTACTTC. Translation: CASSGGRLSYEQYF.

The V gene is TRBV25-1, the J gene TRBJ1-2; no clear D. The CDR3 totals 15 residues. The V gene's germline CDR1 is MGHDK and CDR2 SYGVNS. Trimming took 5 bases from V and 5 from J, leaving 18 bases between them. The CDR3 DNA is TGTGCCAGCAGTCCGTCCCTGACTGTGGAGTATGGCTACACCTTC. Residues: CASSPSLTVEYGYTF.

The table lists this clone with a count of one. This rearrangement joins TRBV30 to TRBJ2-6; perhaps D is TRBD1 or TRBD2 (5 bases each). Germline CDR1 is GTSNPN and CDR2 is SVGIG (reference sequence). The CDR3 is 14 residues long. The V end lost 5 bases, the J end lost 0 bases, and 8 bases lay between the germline ends. The CDR3 nucleotides are TGTGCCTGGGGGGCGGGCTCTGGGGCCAACGTCCTGACTTTC. As protein: CAWGAGSGANVLTF. Full variable domain (outside the CDR3, taken from reference TRBV30 and TRBJ2-6): SQTIHQWPATLVQPVGSPLSLECTVEGTSNPNLYWYRQAAGRGLQLLFYSVGIGQISSEVPQNLSASRPQDRQFILSSKKLLLSDSGFYLCAWGAGSGANVLTFGAGSRLTVL.

V usage is TRBV5-1 and J usage is TRBJ1-1; D gene unclear. Trimming removed 0 bases from V and 4 bases from J, with 13 bases in between. Germline V lookup: CDR1 SGHRS, CDR2 YFSETQ. This CDR3 spans 15 amino acids. CDR3 amino acids: CASSLDSGMGTEAFF. Written as DNA, the CDR3 is TGCGCCAGCAGCTTGGATTCCGGGATGGGCACTGAAGCTTTCTTT. Full variable domain (missing parts from reference TRBV5-1 and TRBJ1-1): KAGVTQTPRYLIKTRGQQVTLSCSPISGHRSVSWYQQTPGQGLQFLFEYFSETQRNKGNFPGRFSGRQFSNSRSEMNVSTLELGDSALYLCASSLDSGMGTEAFFGQGTRLTVV.

V gene TRBV27 combines with J gene TRBJ2-7; the match to TRBD2 covers 10 bases. Germline V gene lookup returns CDR1 MNHEY and CDR2 SMNVEV (reference sequence). CDR3 size: 13 residues. Trimming removed 6 bases from V and 5 bases from J; junction bases left unmatched: 4. CDR3 in amino acids: CASRTSGNHEQYF. CDR3 sequence (DNA): TGTGCCAGCAGAACTAGCGGGAACCACGAGCAGTACTTC.

V gene TRBV29-1 combines with J gene TRBJ2-7, with D tentatively TRBD1 (5 bases). The CDR3 is 13 residues long. V was cut by 4 bases and J by 5 bases, with 15 bases left in between. Looked up from germline, CDR1 is SQVTM and CDR2 is ANQGSEA. The CDR3 reads CSVAQGRWNEQYF. The CDR3 DNA follows: TGCAGCGTTGCGCAGGGAAGGTGGAACGAGCAGTACTTC.

The genes are TRBV29-1 and TRBJ2-5, with 8 bases that match TRBD2. V lost 8 bases to trimming and J lost 4 bases; unmatched junction nucleotides: 3. This CDR3 has 11 residues. The germline CDR1 and CDR2 sequences are SQVTM and ANQGSEA. Here the CDR3 reads CSPREGETQYF. CDR3 sequence (DNA): TGCAGCCCCCGGGAGGGAGAGACCCAGTACTTC.

The J gene is TRBJ2-1, the V gene TRBV2; 11 nucleotides align to TRBD2. The germline gives CDR1 SNHLY, CDR2 FYNNEI. Losses at the gene ends were 6 bases for V and 7 bases for J; bases not matched to a gene: 8. This CDR3 has 15 residues. CDR3 in amino acids: CASRLGLAGVNEQFF. In DNA, the CDR3 is TGTGCCAGCAGGCTCGGACTAGCGGGCGTTAATGAGCAGTTCTTC.

The chain carries TRBV7-9 and TRBJ1-1, with D perhaps TRBD1 (6 bases). This CDR3 is built from 16 residues. CDR1 and CDR2 (germline): SEHNR, FQNEAQ (reference sequence). The germline V and J ends were trimmed by 1 base and 3 bases, with 15 bases remaining between them. CDR3 loop: CASSLEYRVIDTEAFF. In DNA form, the CDR3 reads TGTGCCAGCAGCTTAGAGTACAGGGTAATTGACACTGAAGCTTTCTTT.

The CDR3 is CSVEDDRSNTEAFF. The CDR3 DNA is TGCAGCGTTGAAGACGACAGATCGAACACTGAAGCTTTCTTT. The J gene is TRBJ1-1, the V gene TRBV29-1; a possible D gene is TRBD1 (5 bases). The germline V gene encodes CDR1 SQVTM and CDR2 ANQGSEA. There are 14 residues in the CDR3. V gave up 0 bases and J gave up 1 base, with 9 bases separating them. Drawing the rest from reference TRBV29-1 and TRBJ1-1, the complete variable domain is SAVISQKPSRDICQRGTSLTIQCQVDSQVTMMFWYRQQPGQSLTLIATANQGSEATYESGFVIDKFPISRPNLTFSTLTVSNMSPEDSSIYLCSVEDDRSNTEAFFGQGTRLTVV.

The chain joins TRBV7-2 to TRBJ1-2; D is unclear. Germline values: CDR1 SGHTA, CDR2 FQGNSA. With 6 bases removed from V and 8 bases from J, the gap between germline ends came to 16 bases. This CDR3 comprises 13 residues. The CDR3 sequence is CASSHVGSRGYTF. The CDR3 DNA is TGTGCCAGCAGTCATGTCGGGTCGAGGGGCTACACCTTC. The full variable domain, its missing parts supplied by reference TRBV7-2 and TRBJ1-2, is GAGVSQSPSNKVTEKGKDVELRCDPISGHTALYWYRQSLGQGLEFLIYFQGNSAPDKSGLPSDRFSAERTGGSVSTLTIQRTQQEDSAVYLCASSHVGSRGYTFGSGTRLTVV.

This clone showed up just once. The J gene is TRBJ2-1, the V gene TRBV5-1; 7 bases agree with TRBD2. The CDR3 covers 15 residues. The V gene end was trimmed by 5 bases and the J gene end by 0 bases; junction bases not matched to a gene: 5. Germline V gene sequence: CDR1 SGHRS, CDR2 YFSETQ. Here the CDR3 reads CASSQGGSSYNEQFF. DNA for the CDR3: TGCGCCAGCAGTCAAGGCGGGAGCTCCTACAATGAGCAGTTCTTC.

V and J are TRBV30 and TRBJ2-1; no clear D gene. The V gene's germline CDR1 is GTSNPN and CDR2 SVGIG (reference sequence). V shed 6 bases and J shed 5 bases, with 14 bases lying between them. The CDR3 contains 13 residues. The CDR3 spells CACARVANNEQFF. DNA of the CDR3: TGTGCCTGTGCAAGGGTGGCCAACAATGAGCAGTTCTTC.

The chain couples TRBV29-1 to TRBJ2-1; 15 bases are shared with TRBD2. This CDR3 comprises 19 residues. Per the germline V gene, CDR1 is SQVTM and CDR2 is ANQGSEA. V lost 6 bases to trimming and J lost 1 base; unmatched junction nucleotides: 13. CDR3 protein: CSVPTGLAGGPRSYNEQFF. The CDR3 nucleotides read TGCAGCGTCCCCACCGGACTAGCGGGAGGGCCTCGATCCTACAATGAGCAGTTCTTC.

This clone was seen a few times. This chain links TRBV7-2 with TRBJ2-1; perhaps D is TRBD1 or TRBD2 (6 bases each). The germline CDR1 and CDR2 sequences are SGHTA and FQGNSA. This CDR3 has 14 residues. The V end lost 7 bases, the J end lost 10 bases, and 20 bases lay between the germline ends. The CDR3 DNA follows: TGTGCCAGCACCCGGATGGACAGAGGGGGGGAGCAGTTCTTC. Translated: CASTRMDRGGEQFF.

This clone came up a few times. V usage is TRBV29-1 and J usage is TRBJ2-1; D is ambiguous. The CDR3 is 12 residues long. CDR1 is SQVTM, CDR2 ANQGSEA, per germline. V lost 4 bases, J lost 9 bases, and 13 bases lay in between. CDR3 loop: CSVAVGRGEQFF. The CDR3 DNA is TGCAGCGTTGCGGTGGGCCGAGGTGAGCAGTTCTTC.

This rearrangement joins TRBV29-1 to TRBJ2-7, with D perhaps assigned TRBD1 or TRBD2 (5 bases each). Per germline, CDR1 SQVTM and CDR2 ANQGSEA. The CDR3 runs 13 residues. V shed 4 bases and J shed 2 bases, with 12 bases lying between them. The CDR3 coding sequence is TGCAGCGTTGGGGGGTGGGGCGCCTACGAGCAGTACTTC. Amino acid sequence: CSVGGWGAYEQYF.

This chain links TRBV30 with TRBJ1-5; tentative D call: TRBD1 (5 bases). This CDR3 contains 15 residues. Trimming removed 3 bases from V and 3 bases from J, with 15 bases in between. The germline V gene has CDR1 GTSNPN and CDR2 SVGIG (reference sequence). The CDR3 DNA is TGTGCCTGGAGCCAAGGAACGACAGACAATCAGCCCCAGCATTTT. Protein product: CAWSQGTTDNQPQHF.

CDR3 amino acids: CAVRTGPSPSGANVLTF. CDR3 in DNA: TGTGCCGTAAGGACAGGGCCTTCCCCCTCTGGGGCCAACGTCCTGACTTTC. The chain carries TRBV28 and TRBJ2-6; 8 bases are shared with TRBD1. In germline, CDR1 is MDHEN, CDR2 SYDVKM. V lost 11 bases to trimming and J lost 0 bases; unmatched junction nucleotides: 12. This CDR3 is 17 amino acids long.